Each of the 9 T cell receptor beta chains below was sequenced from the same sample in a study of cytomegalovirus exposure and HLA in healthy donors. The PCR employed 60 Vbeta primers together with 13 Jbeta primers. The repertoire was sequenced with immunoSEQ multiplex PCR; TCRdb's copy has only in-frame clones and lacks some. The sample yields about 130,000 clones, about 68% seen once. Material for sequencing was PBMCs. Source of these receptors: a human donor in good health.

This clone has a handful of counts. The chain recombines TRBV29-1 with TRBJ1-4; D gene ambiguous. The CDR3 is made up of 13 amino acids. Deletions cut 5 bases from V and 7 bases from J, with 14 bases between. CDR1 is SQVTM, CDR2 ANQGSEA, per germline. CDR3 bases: TGCAGCGTTTCTCCTTTCGCCGGTGAAAAACTGTTTTTT. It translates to CSVSPFAGEKLFF.

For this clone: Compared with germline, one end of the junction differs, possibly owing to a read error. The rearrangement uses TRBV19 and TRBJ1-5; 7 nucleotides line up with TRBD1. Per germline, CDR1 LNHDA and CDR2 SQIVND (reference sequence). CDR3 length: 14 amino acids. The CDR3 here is CASSIGGGKQPQHF. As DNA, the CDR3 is TGTGCCAGTAGTATAGGAGGGGGCAAACAGCCCCAGCATTTT.

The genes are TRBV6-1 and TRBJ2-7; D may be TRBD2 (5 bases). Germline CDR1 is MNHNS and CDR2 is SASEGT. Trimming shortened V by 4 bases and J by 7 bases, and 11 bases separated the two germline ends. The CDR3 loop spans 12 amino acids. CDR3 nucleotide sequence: TGTGCCAGCAGTGTGGGCTCGGGGGAGCAGTACTTC. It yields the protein CASSVGSGEQYF.

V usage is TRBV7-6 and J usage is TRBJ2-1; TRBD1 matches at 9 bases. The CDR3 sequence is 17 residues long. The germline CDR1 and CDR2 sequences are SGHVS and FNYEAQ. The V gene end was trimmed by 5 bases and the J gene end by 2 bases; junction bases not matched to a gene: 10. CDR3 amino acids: CASSPPRTGATYNEQFF. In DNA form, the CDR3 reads TGTGCCAGCAGCCCTCCAAGGACAGGGGCGACCTACAATGAGCAGTTCTTC.

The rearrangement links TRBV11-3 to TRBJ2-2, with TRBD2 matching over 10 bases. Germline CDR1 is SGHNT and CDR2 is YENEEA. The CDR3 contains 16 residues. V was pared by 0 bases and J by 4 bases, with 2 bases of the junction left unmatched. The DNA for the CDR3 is TGTGCCAGCAGCTTAGATACTAGCGGGGTCACCGGGGAGCTGTTTTTT. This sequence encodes CASSLDTSGVTGELFF.

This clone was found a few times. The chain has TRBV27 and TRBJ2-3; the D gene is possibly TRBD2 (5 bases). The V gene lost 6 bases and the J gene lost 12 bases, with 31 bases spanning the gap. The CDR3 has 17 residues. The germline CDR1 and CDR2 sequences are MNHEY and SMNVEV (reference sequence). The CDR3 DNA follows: TGTGCCAGCAGCCCCCTCCCCGTCGGAGGCGGGCCCCCGAACCAGTATTTT. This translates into CASSPLPVGGGPPNQYF.

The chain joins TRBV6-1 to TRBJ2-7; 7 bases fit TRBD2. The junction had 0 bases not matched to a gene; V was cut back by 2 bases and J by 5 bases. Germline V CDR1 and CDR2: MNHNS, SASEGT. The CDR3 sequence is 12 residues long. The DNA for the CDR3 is TGTGCCAGCAGTGAACGGGGGGACGAGCAGTACTTC. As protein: CASSERGDEQYF.

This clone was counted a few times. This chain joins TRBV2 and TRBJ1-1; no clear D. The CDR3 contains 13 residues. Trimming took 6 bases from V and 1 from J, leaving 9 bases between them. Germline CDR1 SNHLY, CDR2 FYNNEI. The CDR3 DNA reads TGTGCCAGCAGCCGGGAGGGGAACACTGAAGCTTTCTTT. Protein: CASSREGNTEAFF.

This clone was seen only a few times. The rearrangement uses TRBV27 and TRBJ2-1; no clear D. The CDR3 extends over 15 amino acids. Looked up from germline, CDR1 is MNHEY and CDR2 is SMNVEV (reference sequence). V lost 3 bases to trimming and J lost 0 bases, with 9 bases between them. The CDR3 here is CASSLSVNSYNEQFF. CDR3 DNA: TGTGCCAGCAGTTTGAGCGTAAACTCCTACAATGAGCAGTTCTTC.